The rows below give T cell receptor beta chains drawn from one sample of a study of blood T cell repertoires in COVID-19. Profiling relied on immunoSEQ multiplex PCR, and the TCRdb table lists in-frame clones only, not all of them. Of 250,000 to 300,000 clones listed, about nine tenths are singletons. The specimen was PBMCs or T cells enriched from blood (not recorded which). The receptors stem from a woman in her sixties who had recovered from COVID-19. Each CDR3 is given with its conserved first and last residue. Each record gives: CDR3 length, J gene, V gene, clone size, D gene, CDR3 protein, CDR3 DNA. D genes are given only for firm matches. Not all rows give a size; the values are once, few, many and, for expanded clones, a class.

>15|TRBJ2-1|TRBV10-3|NA|TRBD1
CAISGRQQGADEQFF
TGTGCCATCAGTGGCAGACAACAGGGGGCAGATGAGCAGTTCTTC
>13|TRBJ1-5|TRBV3-1/TRBV3-2|NA|TRBD1
CASSLDRDQPQHF
TGTGCCAGCAGCTTAGACAGGGATCAGCCCCAGCATTTT
>13|TRBJ1-2|TRBV15|NA|TRBD1
CATSGQGAGGYTF
TGTGCCACCAGCGGACAGGGGGCGGGTGGCTACACCTTC
>12|TRBJ1-5|TRBV28|NA|NA
CASFSSNQPQHF
TGTGCCAGTTTTAGTAGCAATCAGCCCCAGCATTTT
>14|TRBJ2-2|TRBV5-1|NA|NA
CASSSLLNTGELFF
TGCGCCAGCAGCTCCCTCTTGAACACCGGGGAGCTGTTTTTT
>15|TRBJ2-2|TRBV27|NA|TRBD2
CASSLRGGDTGELFF
TGTGCCAGCAGTTTACGGGGGGGCGACACCGGGGAGCTGTTTTTT
>14|TRBJ1-2|TRBV11-2|once|TRBD1
CASNSGDSYYGYTF
TGTGCCAGCAACTCAGGGGACAGCTACTATGGCTACACCTTC
>14|TRBJ2-2|TRBV19|NA|NA
CASSIGLTSGELFF
TGTGCCAGTAGTATAGGCCTAACCTCCGGGGAGCTGTTTTTT
>13|TRBJ2-5|TRBV7-9|NA|NA
CAGQTRGEETQYF
TGTGCCGGACAGACTCGGGGAGAGGAGACCCAGTACTTC
>15|TRBJ1-6|TRBV5-1|NA|TRBD1
CASSINRDRGSPLHF
TGCGCCAGCAGCATAAACCGGGACAGGGGCTCACCCCTCCACTTT
>11|TRBJ2-5|TRBV2|NA|NA
CASSPFGTQYF
TGTGCCAGCAGTCCATTCGGGACCCAGTACTTC
>16|TRBJ2-3|TRBV5-1|NA|TRBD2
CASSPLTSGGVDTQYF
TGCGCCAGCAGCCCCCTAACTAGCGGGGGTGTAGATACGCAGTATTTT
>14|TRBJ1-3|TRBV5-4|NA|NA
CASSLKTGGNTIYF
TGTGCCAGCAGCTTAAAGACAGGCGGAAACACCATATATTTT
>12|TRBJ1-5|TRBV2|NA|NA
CARGDFRQPQHF
TGTGCGCGGGGAGACTTTCGACAGCCCCAGCATTTT
>14|TRBJ2-4|TRBV28|once|NA
CASSPMDSKNIQYF
TGTGCCAGCAGCCCAATGGACAGTAAAAACATTCAGTACTTC
>15|TRBJ2-2|TRBV27|NA|NA
CASSPLDRNTGELFF
TGTGCCAGCAGTCCCCTGGACAGAAACACCGGGGAGCTGTTTTTT
>15|TRBJ2-3|TRBV10-3|NA|TRBD1
CAISAPGQGADTQYF
TGTGCCATCAGCGCACCGGGACAGGGGGCCGATACGCAGTATTTT
>14|TRBJ1-1|TRBV5-1|NA|NA
CASSSEQGYTEAFF
TGCGCCAGCAGCTCTGAACAGGGTTACACTGAAGCTTTCTTT
>13|TRBJ1-1|TRBV2|NA|NA
CASRSQGNTEAFF
TGTGCCAGCAGGTCGCAGGGGAACACTGAAGCTTTCTTT
>15|TRBJ1-4|TRBV9|NA|NA
CASSVAGTRGEKLFF
TGTGCCAGCAGCGTAGCCGGGACTCGTGGCGAAAAACTGTTTTTT
>15|TRBJ1-2|TRBV20-1|few|NA
CSASWLSVFSYGYTF
TGCAGTGCTAGTTGGCTCTCAGTCTTCAGCTATGGCTACACCTTC
>14|TRBJ1-6|TRBV19|NA|NA
CASTIGGWNSPLHF
TGTGCCAGTACGATCGGGGGTTGGAATTCACCCCTCCACTTT
>12|TRBJ2-7|TRBV28|NA|TRBD1
CASGDRVWEQYF
TGTGCCAGCGGGGACAGGGTGTGGGAGCAGTACTTC
>14|TRBJ2-1|TRBV9|once|NA
CASSVASNYNEQFF
TGTGCCAGCAGCGTAGCTAGCAACTACAATGAGCAGTTCTTC
>12|TRBJ1-1|TRBV29-1|NA|NA
CSVVGVNTEAFF
TGCAGCGTTGTAGGGGTGAACACTGAAGCTTTCTTT
>12|TRBJ2-2|TRBV28|NA|NA
CASTTNTGELFF
TGTGCCAGCACTACCAACACCGGGGAGCTGTTTTTT
>14|TRBJ2-7|TRBV7-8|NA|NA
CASSTSVPYYEQYF
TGTGCCAGCAGCACAAGTGTCCCTTACTACGAGCAGTACTTC
>18|TRBJ1-6|TRBV4-1|NA|TRBD1
CASSRTGTESSYNSPLHF
TGCGCCAGCAGCCGGACCGGGACAGAAAGCTCCTATAATTCACCCCTCCACTTT
>14|TRBJ1-5|TRBV3-1/TRBV3-2|once|NA
CASSQFGGNQPQHF
TGTGCCAGCAGCCAATTCGGGGGAAATCAGCCCCAGCATTTT
>14|TRBJ2-5|TRBV19|NA|TRBD2
CATRPTSAQETQYF
TGTGCCACCCGACCGACTAGCGCCCAAGAGACCCAGTACTTC
>14|TRBJ2-7|TRBV27|NA|NA
CASSNLRQSYEQYF
TGTGCCAGCAGCAACCTCAGACAGAGCTACGAGCAGTACTTC
>12|TRBJ1-5|TRBV6-2/TRBV6-3|NA|NA
CASSLSNQPQHF
TGTGCCAGCAGTCTTAGCAATCAGCCCCAGCATTTT
>12|TRBJ2-5|TRBV19|NA|NA
CASSETEETQYF
TGTGCCAGTAGCGAGACAGAAGAGACCCAGTACTTC
>13|TRBJ1-2|TRBV2|NA|NA
CASSGDRAYGYTF
TGTGCCAGCAGCGGAGACAGAGCCTATGGCTACACCTTC
>14|TRBJ2-3|TRBV29-1|NA|TRBD1
CSGLQGPHTDTQYF
TGCAGCGGACTACAGGGGCCTCACACAGATACGCAGTATTTT
>16|TRBJ1-1|TRBV18|NA|NA
CASSLRFVLGGTEAFF
TGTGCCAGCTCACTCCGATTCGTCCTGGGGGGCACTGAAGCTTTCTTT
>14|TRBJ2-7|TRBV7-9|NA|NA
CASSLVPQVGEQYF
TGTGCCAGCAGCCTCGTCCCCCAGGTAGGCGAGCAGTACTTC
>13|TRBJ1-2|TRBV2|NA|NA
CASTPTSTLGYTF
TGTGCCAGCACTCCGACTTCGACTTTGGGCTACACCTTC
>16|TRBJ2-5|TRBV7-3|NA|NA
CASSSGVRGGMETQYF
TGTGCCAGCAGCTCGGGAGTGCGGGGCGGGATGGAGACCCAGTACTTC
>14|TRBJ2-5|TRBV2|NA|NA
CATMSLDYPETQYF
TGTGCCACCATGAGTCTGGACTATCCGGAGACCCAGTACTTC
>16|TRBJ2-1|TRBV5-1|NA|TRBD2
CASSPSLAGGPSEQFF
TGCGCCAGCAGCCCGTCACTAGCGGGAGGGCCGAGTGAGCAGTTCTTC
>15|TRBJ1-6|TRBV6-5|once|TRBD1
CASSYRTGDNSPLHF
TGTGCCAGCAGTTACCGAACAGGGGACAATTCACCCCTCCACTTT
>17|TRBJ2-3|TRBV5-6|NA|NA
CASSLGWSLPDTDTQYF
TGTGCCAGCAGCTTGGGGTGGAGCCTACCCGACACAGATACGCAGTATTTT
>13|TRBJ1-1|TRBV12-5|NA|TRBD1
CASGLVGTGAAFF
TGTGCTAGTGGTTTGGTTGGTACAGGGGCAGCTTTCTTT
>14|TRBJ2-5|TRBV6-5|NA|TRBD1
CASRKGQGEETQYF
TGTGCCAGCAGAAAGGGACAGGGAGAAGAGACCCAGTACTTC
>13|TRBJ1-6|TRBV2|NA|TRBD1
CATSDRENSPLHF
TGTGCCACTTCCGACAGGGAGAATTCACCCCTCCACTTT
>14|TRBJ1-5|TRBV6-4|NA|NA
CASRPVTGTQPQHF
TGTGCCAGCAGGCCGGTCACAGGGACTCAGCCCCAGCATTTT
>15|TRBJ2-7|TRBV18|NA|TRBD1
CASSPGTGGLYEQYF
TGTGCCAGCTCACCCGGGACAGGGGGCCTATACGAGCAGTACTTC
>16|TRBJ2-3|TRBV4-1|NA|NA
CASSQTPGYSTDTQYF
TGCGCCAGCAGCCAAACTCCAGGGTACAGCACAGATACGCAGTATTTT
>17|TRBJ2-5|TRBV3-1/TRBV3-2|NA|TRBD2
CASSQDRGGRFGETQYF
TGTGCCAGCAGCCAAGATCGGGGGGGCCGGTTTGGGGAGACCCAGTACTTC
>18|TRBJ1-5|TRBV19|NA|TRBD1
CASSPRGRPPYSNQPQHF
TGTGCCAGTAGTCCCAGGGGGCGGCCCCCATATAGCAATCAGCCCCAGCATTTT
>15|TRBJ2-7|TRBV5-1|NA|TRBD1
CASSKGGDRDYEQYF
TGCGCCAGCAGCAAAGGGGGGGACAGGGACTACGAGCAGTACTTC
>19|TRBJ2-7|TRBV18|once|TRBD2
CASSPLSSYGSGGPGEQYF
TGTGCCAGCTCTCCACTCTCATCGTACGGCTCGGGAGGGCCCGGTGAGCAGTACTTC
>16|TRBJ1-1|TRBV4-1|NA|TRBD1
CASSRGTGVMNTEAFF
TGCGCCAGCAGCCGCGGGACAGGGGTCATGAACACTGAAGCTTTCTTT
>16|TRBJ1-5|TRBV19|NA|NA
CASSRPRDTYDQPQHF
TGTGCCAGTAGTCGACCCCGGGACACATACGATCAGCCCCAGCATTTT